Listed below are T cell receptor beta chains from one sample, sequenced in a study of T-cell reconstitution after alpha-beta-depleted transplantation in children. TCRdb recomputed calls from the PCR reads with MiXCR, one row per CDR3 protein. This table has approximately 500,000 distinct CDR3 sequences, 25% to 30% appearing once. Sequences were derived from PBMCs, sampled before TCRalphabeta/CD19-depleted stem cell transplant. The origin of the receptors is a boy under three years old with Wiskott-Aldrich syndrome, due to receive a stem cell transplant. Each CDR3 is given with its conserved first and last residue.

V: TRBV5-1; J: TRBJ2-7; CDR3: CASSFSSKSLYEQYF
V: TRBV7-3; J: TRBJ2-1; CDR3: CASSSRSGTGYEQFF
V: TRBV24-1; J: TRBJ2-3; CDR3: CATSARLAGVADTQYF
V: TRBV5-6; J: TRBJ2-1; CDR3: CASSFQRSSYNERFF
V: TRBV12-3/TRBV12-4; J: TRBJ2-2; CDR3: CASSPSIWTENTGELFF
V: TRBV7-7; J: TRBJ2-1; CDR3: CGSSLGGEDEQFF
V: TRBV5-1; J: TRBJ2-3; CDR3: CASSPNAGARSTDTQYF
V: TRBV6-1; J: TRBJ2-7; CDR3: CASRGDPGYEQYF
V: TRBV4-1; J: TRBJ2-7; CDR3: CASSQNWGGQGKFSEQYF
V: TRBV5-1; J: TRBJ2-3; CDR3: CASSLYQAWRTDTQYF
V: TRBV5-1; J: TRBJ2-1; CDR3: CASSLPGTSGTRIDEQFF
V: TRBV27; J: TRBJ2-7; CDR3: CASSLSIGAGGTYEQYF
V: TRBV7-6; J: TRBJ1-4; CDR3: CASSPSGTGNEKLFF
V: TRBV14; J: TRBJ2-3; CDR3: CASSHRGGVADTQYF
V: TRBV5-1; J: TRBJ2-2; CDR3: CASSFEPGGAGANTGELFF